This is a list of T cell receptor beta chains from one sample in a study of blood T cell repertoires in COVID-19. Generated by immunoSEQ multiplex PCR, the TCRdb table keeps only in-frame clones and is missing some. The sample includes around 100,000 clones, 85% to 90% of them seen just once. The sequenced material came from peripheral blood. The receptors derive from a human donor in a cohort sampled during active COVID-19. Each CDR3 is given with its conserved first and last residue. A D gene is named only where the DNA matches it firmly.

v_call	d_call	j_call	cdr3_nt	cdr3_aa
TRBV19	-	TRBJ2-3	TGTGCCAGTAGTATCGGACTCACAGATACGCAGTATTTT	CASSIGLTDTQYF
TRBV5-1	-	TRBJ1-1	TGCGCCAGCAGCTTGGCAGACAGCCGTATGAACACTGAAGCTTTCTTT	CASSLADSRMNTEAFF
TRBV23-1	-	TRBJ2-5	TGCGCGAGCGCGGACAGTTTTCGCGAGACCCAGTACTTC	CASADSFRETQYF
TRBV7-2	-	TRBJ1-4	TGTGCCAGCAGCTTCCAGAATTATAATGAAAAACTGTTTTTT	CASSFQNYNEKLFF
TRBV6-5	TRBD1	TRBJ1-5	TGTGCCAGCAGTAACACAGGGGGCGCGAAGCCCCAGCATTTT	CASSNTGGAKPQHF
TRBV18	TRBD1	TRBJ1-6	TGTGCCAGCTCACCCCGGGACAGGTATAATTCACCCCTCCACTTT	CASSPRDRYNSPLHF
TRBV18	-	TRBJ2-1	TGTGCCAGCTCAAACCAGGGTCAGGGTAATGAGCAGTTCTTC	CASSNQGQGNEQFF
TRBV14	TRBD1	TRBJ2-7	TGTGCCAGCAGCCAATTCTTTGGGGACAGGGGGCGAGAGCAGTACTTC	CASSQFFGDRGREQYF
TRBV11-2	TRBD2	TRBJ2-2	TGTGCCAGCATCCTGAGGGGACTAGACAACACCGGGGAGCTGTTTTTT	CASILRGLDNTGELFF
TRBV9	-	TRBJ1-2	TGTGCCAGCAGCCCCCGTCCGGGGGTACGGGAAGGCTACACCTTC	CASSPRPGVREGYTF
TRBV7-9	TRBD1	TRBJ1-2	TGTGCCAGCAGGCGCGACAGGGCGACGGATGGCTACACCTTC	CASRRDRATDGYTF
TRBV5-1	TRBD2	TRBJ2-7	TGCGCCAGCAGCGTGGGACTAGCGATCTCCTACGAGCAGTACTTC	CASSVGLAISYEQYF
TRBV10-1	-	TRBJ1-5	TGCGCCAGCAGTGAGTCTGGCGGGGGTGATAGTCAGCCCCAGCATTTT	CASSESGGGDSQPQHF
TRBV6-5	TRBD1	TRBJ2-7	TGTGCCAGCGCGGCAGGGGGTAGGATCAACGAGCAGTACTTC	CASAAGGRINEQYF
TRBV7-8	TRBD2	TRBJ2-5	TGTGCCAGCAGCTTAGACGGGAGGAGACAAGAGACCCAGTACTTC	CASSLDGRRQETQYF
TRBV7-9	-	TRBJ1-1	TGTGCCAGCAGCTTAGCGGGGACACACACTGAAGCTTTCTTT	CASSLAGTHTEAFF
TRBV2	-	TRBJ1-2	TGTGCCGGGAAGGGACAAAATGGCTACACCTTC	CAGKGQNGYTF